These T cell receptor beta chains were read from a single sample in a study of cytomegalovirus exposure and HLA in healthy donors. Sequencing was performed with immunoSEQ multiplex PCR; in TCRdb, only in-frame clones are kept and a portion is missing. The data hold about 100,000 clones, with approximately 78% observed a single time. Sequencing was done on a sample of PBMCs. The receptors were gathered from a woman aged 60-70 years in good health and CMV-seronegative. Each CDR3 is given with its conserved first and last residue. The D gene is left open where the match is weak. Not every row has a clone size; where given, it reads once, few, many or a size class.

TRBV12-5,.,TRBJ2-4,TRBD1,TGTGCTAGTGGTCCCGGACAGGGGTTCAACATTCAGTACTTC,CASGPGQGFNIQYF
TRBV5-1,few,TRBJ2-2,TRBD2,TGCGCCAGCAGCTTGGGGACTAGCGGCCGTAGGGTCGGCGGGGAGCTGTTTTTT,CASSLGTSGRRVGGELFF
TRBV30,.,TRBJ1-2,.,TGTGCCTGGAGCGGAGATCGGGGCTATGGCTACACCTTC,CAWSGDRGYGYTF
TRBV7-2,.,TRBJ1-5,TRBD1,TGTGCCAGCAGTCCGAACGTACAGGGGGATCAGCCCCAGCATTTT,CASSPNVQGDQPQHF
TRBV10-3,.,TRBJ2-3,.,TGTGCCATCAGTCGGGGGATAGGGACAGATACGCAGTATTTT,CAISRGIGTDTQYF
TRBV27,.,TRBJ2-5,TRBD2,TGTGCCAGCAGTTACTCCTTGCCGGGACTAGCGGGACTTGGGGAGACCCAGTACTTC,CASSYSLPGLAGLGETQYF
TRBV9,few,TRBJ2-5,.,TGTGCCAGCAGCGGCGGTGGCCCGCGGATCCAAGAGACCCAGTACTTC,CASSGGGPRIQETQYF
TRBV7-2,.,TRBJ1-1,TRBD1,TGTGCCAGCAGCATAGACAGGGGGCCTTGGACTGAAGCTTTCTTT,CASSIDRGPWTEAFF
TRBV7-2,.,TRBJ2-3,TRBD2,TGTGCCAGCAGTAACACAGCGGGGGGACTTCTCACAGATACGCAGTATTTT,CASSNTAGGLLTDTQYF
TRBV18,.,TRBJ2-5,TRBD2,TGTGCCAGCTCACCAGCGCTAGCGGAAGAGACCCAGTACTTC,CASSPALAEETQYF
TRBV6-5,few,TRBJ2-5,.,TGTGCCAGCAGTTACTCACAGGGAAGAGAGACCCAGTACTTC,CASSYSQGRETQYF
TRBV4-1,.,TRBJ2-7,TRBD2,TGCGCCAGCAGCCAAGTAACCGGGACTACAGGATCCTACGAGCAGTACTTC,CASSQVTGTTGSYEQYF
TRBV28,.,TRBJ2-7,.,TGTGCCAGCAGTTTGAGATCCGAGCAGTACTTC,CASSLRSEQYF
TRBV27,.,TRBJ2-7,.,TGTGCCAGCAGTTTTCGTCCAGGGCTCTCCTACGAGCAGTACTTC,CASSFRPGLSYEQYF
TRBV2,.,TRBJ2-1,.,TGTGCCAGCAGTGAAGCCGGGGGGCGAGGTAATGAGCAGTTCTTC,CASSEAGGRGNEQFF
TRBV5-6,few,TRBJ2-3,.,TGTGCCAGCAGCTTCCGGACAGAATACACAGATACGCAGTATTTT,CASSFRTEYTDTQYF